This T cell receptor (beta chain) was retrieved from a study of graft-versus-host responses after intestinal transplantation. Broader study findings: GvH clones were identified in recipient marrow, with some first appearing in ileum or blood.

Turning to this clone: Antigen specificity is unknown.

Using immunoSEQ multiplex PCR, the repertoire was profiled, and TCRdb retains in-frame clones only, with some absent. The data contain 25,000 to 35,000 clones, around 94% of them singletons. Between the trimmed V and J ends, which lost 6 bases and 0 bases, there was a span of 12 bases. The CDR3 is 15 amino acids. Germline lookup yields CDR1 LNHDA and CDR2 SQIVND (reference sequence). The source material was PBMCs, sampled 66 days after intestinal transplant. This clonotype originated in a human patient who received an intestinal transplant, so some T cells may come from the graft donor. This rearrangement joins TRBV19 to TRBJ1-5; no clear D. CDR3 in DNA: TGTGCCAGTAGCCATGCCGGTTATAGCAATCAGCCCCAGCATTTT. Translated: CASSHAGYSNQPQHF.